Below are 17 T cell receptor beta chains sequenced from a single sample in a study of T cell repertoires in cytomegalovirus infection. Each CDR3 protein gets one entry after TCRdb re-called the reads with MiXCR. The sample has hundreds of thousands of distinct CDR3 sequences, approximately 24% seen once. Sequencing used CD8+ T cells from PBMCs. The receptors shown here come from a human donor in good health (CMV status not recorded). Some clones in this sample may be carry-over from other donors' samples.

CDR3 in DNA: TGCAGCGTGCAGGACAGTTCGGTCGGGGAGCTGTTTTTT. Translating it yields CSVQDSSVGELFF. The rearrangement links TRBV29-1 to TRBJ2-2, with D maybe TRBD1 (6 bases). Germline V gene lookup returns CDR1 SQVTM and CDR2 ANQGSEA. Deletions cut 6 bases from V and 7 bases from J, with 15 bases between. The CDR3 loop spans 13 amino acids.

With regard to this clonotype: A much larger clonotype is one base distant, so this may be a read error. CDR3 protein: CASSKQVLGTEAFF. The CDR3, as DNA: TGTGCCAGCAGTAAACAGGTGTTGGGGACTGAAGCTTTCTTT. The genes are TRBV7-8 and TRBJ1-1; perhaps TRBD1 as D (5 bases). Per the germline V gene, CDR1 is SGHVS and CDR2 is FQNEAQ. This CDR3 comprises 14 residues. Trimming stripped 6 bases from V and 5 bases from J, with 16 bases between.

The genes are TRBV19 and TRBJ2-7, with 7 nucleotides matching TRBD1. V trimming: 1 base; J trimming: 3 bases; junction bases outside the gene matches: 6. CDR1 is LNHDA and CDR2 is SQIVND in the germline V gene (reference sequence). The CDR3 consists of 15 residues. This CDR3 reads CASSIAGGSNYEQYV. CDR3 DNA: TGTGCCAGTAGTATAGCAGGGGGTTCAAACTACGAGCAGTACGTC.

The V gene is TRBV7-9, the J gene TRBJ2-1; 10 bases agree with TRBD2. Per germline, CDR1 SEHNR and CDR2 FQNEAQ (reference sequence). The CDR3 consists of 16 residues. Trimming took 3 bases from V and 3 from J; bases not matched to a gene: 5. The CDR3 coding sequence is TGTGCCAGCAGCTTGCTGAGGACTAGCGGCTACAATGAGCAGTTCTTC. Translating gives CASSLLRTSGYNEQFF.

This clonotype has ten or more counts. This chain links TRBV7-8 with TRBJ2-5; D unclear. Germline V gene data show CDR1 as SGHVS and CDR2 as FQNEAQ. There are 12 residues in the CDR3. Between the trimmed V and J ends, which lost 4 bases and 7 bases, there was a span of 10 bases. As DNA, the CDR3 is TGTGCCAGCAGCTCCAACACCCCGACCCAGTACTTC. Protein sequence: CASSSNTPTQYF.

The CDR3 bases are TGCGCCAGCAGCCAAGAACCGGGGGCGACCCATGGCTACACCTTC. Its translation: CASSQEPGATHGYTF. This chain connects TRBV4-1 to TRBJ1-2; perhaps TRBD1 as D (6 bases). CDR3 length: 15 amino acids. V lost 0 bases and J lost 6, with 14 bases in between. CDR1 and CDR2 from the germline V gene are MGHRA and YSYEKL.

J is TRBJ1-1 and V is TRBV6-5; the D is unclear. Germline V gene data show CDR1 as MNHEY and CDR2 as SVGAGI. The CDR3 consists of 14 residues. Trimming stripped 5 bases from V and 4 bases from J, with 14 bases between. The CDR3 DNA reads as TGTGCCAGCAGTCATGGTGGAGGCGGCACTGAAGCTTTCTTT. The encoded protein is CASSHGGGGTEAFF.

There are a few counts of this clonotype. The rearrangement uses TRBV29-1 and TRBJ2-2, with D possibly called TRBD1 or TRBD2 (5 bases each). V lost 6 bases and J 6 bases, leaving 17 bases between the germline ends. Per the germline V gene, CDR1 is SQVTM and CDR2 is ANQGSEA. The CDR3 loop spans 14 amino acids. The CDR3, as DNA: TGCAGCGTCGTCCCTGGGGGTAGGGCCGGGGAGCTGTTTTTT. The encoded protein is CSVVPGGRAGELFF.

This clonotype was recorded a few times. This CDR3 reads CASSFRGPGLTNTGELFF. As DNA, the CDR3 is TGTGCCAGCAGCTTTAGAGGACCGGGACTGACGAACACCGGGGAGCTGTTTTTT. The rearrangement links TRBV7-3 to TRBJ2-2, with D possibly being TRBD2 (6 bases). CDR3 length: 18 amino acids. The germline V gene has CDR1 SGHTA and CDR2 FQGTGA. V lost 3 bases to trimming and J lost 0 bases, with 17 bases between them.

This chain uses TRBV7-2 with TRBJ1-1, with D unclear. Germline V gene lookup returns CDR1 SGHTA and CDR2 FQGNSA. The CDR3 is made up of 12 amino acids. Between the trimmed V and J ends, which lost 10 bases and 0 bases, there was a span of 9 bases. The CDR3 sequence is CANGAVNTEAFF. For the CDR3, the DNA is TGTGCCAACGGAGCGGTGAACACTGAAGCTTTCTTT.

In this sample, this clonotype turned up a few times. Mismatch with germline at one junction end may stem from a read error. The chain recombines TRBV3-1 with TRBJ1-1; possibly TRBD1 for D (6 bases). Per germline, CDR1 LGHDT and CDR2 YNNKEL (reference sequence). The CDR3 covers 16 residues. The chain's CDR3 is CASSQAWLGGNAEAFF. Here the CDR3 DNA reads TGTGCCAGCAGCCAAGCCTGGTTAGGGGGGAACGCTGAAGCTTTCTTT. Together with reference TRBV3-1 and TRBJ1-1, the CDR3 gives the full variable domain: DTAVSQTPKYLVTQMGNDKSIKCEQNLGHDTMYWYKQDSKKFLKIMFSYNNKELIINETVPNRFSPKSPDKAHLNLHINSLELGDSAVYFCASSQAWLGGNAEAFFGQGTRLTVV.

The rearrangement joins TRBV7-2 to TRBJ1-1; D remains ambiguous. The CDR3 contains 13 residues. V was trimmed by 5 bases and J by 1 base, leaving 8 bases between them. Germline V gene sequence: CDR1 SGHTA, CDR2 FQGNSA. Written as DNA, the CDR3 is TGTGCCAGCAGCATTTACAGGAACACTGAAGCTTTCTTT. Its protein product is CASSIYRNTEAFF.

Only a few counts were recorded for this clonotype. J is TRBJ2-1 and V is TRBV27; D perhaps matches TRBD1 (5 bases). From germline, CDR1 is MNHEY and CDR2 SMNVEV (reference sequence). V lost 5 bases and J lost 1, with 12 bases in between. CDR3 size: 15 residues. The CDR3 spells CASSPAPGSYNEQFF. CDR3 sequence (DNA): TGTGCCAGCAGTCCCGCGCCAGGGTCCTACAATGAGCAGTTCTTC.

The rearrangement uses TRBV29-1 and TRBJ1-2; 8 nucleotides line up with TRBD1. CDR3 size: 17 residues. V shed 6 bases and J 6 bases; nucleotides not matched to a gene: 21. Germline loops: CDR1 SQVTM, CDR2 ANQGSEA. The CDR3 region is CSVWPDLGQGIGDGYTF. CDR3 bases: TGCAGCGTGTGGCCTGATTTAGGACAGGGTATTGGGGATGGCTACACCTTC.

This clonotype has a count of ten or more. The genes are TRBV6-5 and TRBJ2-5; 8 bases match TRBD1. V was clipped by 1 base and J by 2 bases; unmatched bases: 6. The CDR3 sequence is 16 residues long. Germline V gene data show CDR1 as MNHEY and CDR2 as SVGAGI. Here the CDR3 reads CASSYWGTGWQETQYF. The DNA of the CDR3 is TGTGCCAGCAGTTACTGGGGGACAGGTTGGCAAGAGACCCAGTACTTC.

This clonotype has more than one count but fewer than ten. The V and J genes are TRBV12-3 or TRBV12-4 and TRBJ2-1; TRBD2 agrees at 12 bases. The CDR3 sequence is 15 residues long. Germline trimming cut 6 bases from V and 10 bases from J; bases unmatched to any gene: 10. CDR3 sequence: CASSPLAGGPREQFF. The CDR3 coding sequence is TGTGCCAGCAGCCCACTAGCGGGGGGCCCCAGGGAGCAGTTCTTC.

The rearrangement joins TRBV28 to TRBJ2-7; a weak D match, TRBD2 (6 bases). There are 13 residues in the CDR3. The germline gives CDR1 MDHEN, CDR2 SYDVKM. The V end lost 3 bases, the J end lost 7 bases, and 13 bases lay between the germline ends. The CDR3: CASSLEGLREQYV. DNA of the CDR3: TGTGCCAGCAGTTTGGAGGGGCTGAGAGAGCAGTACGTC.